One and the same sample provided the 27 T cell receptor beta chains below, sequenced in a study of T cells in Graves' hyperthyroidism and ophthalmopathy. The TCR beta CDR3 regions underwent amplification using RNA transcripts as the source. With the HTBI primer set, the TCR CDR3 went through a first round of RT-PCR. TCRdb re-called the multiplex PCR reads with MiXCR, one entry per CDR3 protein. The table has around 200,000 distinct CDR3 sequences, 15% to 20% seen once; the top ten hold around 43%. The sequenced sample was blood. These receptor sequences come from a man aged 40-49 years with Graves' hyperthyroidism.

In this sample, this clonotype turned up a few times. The CDR3 sequence: CASSQVFASGGGYGYTF. In nucleotides, the CDR3 is TGCGCCAGCAGCCAGGTTTTCGCGTCAGGGGGCGGCTATGGCTACACCTTC. The chain employs TRBV4-1 and TRBJ1-2; 8 positions match TRBD1. CDR1 and CDR2 from the germline V gene are MGHRA and YSYEKL. Unmatched junction bases numbered 13, after V lost 3 bases and J lost 4 bases. The CDR3 has 17 residues.

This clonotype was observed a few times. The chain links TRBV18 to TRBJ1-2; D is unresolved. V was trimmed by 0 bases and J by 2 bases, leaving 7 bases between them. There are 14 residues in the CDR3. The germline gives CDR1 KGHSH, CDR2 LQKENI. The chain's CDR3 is CASSPPDLNYGYTF. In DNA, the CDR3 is TGTGCCAGCTCACCACCAGACCTAAACTATGGCTACACCTTC.

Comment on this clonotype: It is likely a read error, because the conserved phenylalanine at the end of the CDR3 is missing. CDR3 protein: CASSLLPGQNSPLHS. The CDR3, as DNA: TGTGCCAGCAGTTTACTCCCGGGACAGAATTCACCCCTCCACTCT. The rearrangement links TRBV28 to TRBJ1-6, with TRBD1 matching over 7 bases. V dropped 2 bases and J dropped 7; count of bases not matched to a gene: 5. The CDR3 runs to 15 residues. The germline V gene encodes CDR1 MDHEN and CDR2 SYDVKM.

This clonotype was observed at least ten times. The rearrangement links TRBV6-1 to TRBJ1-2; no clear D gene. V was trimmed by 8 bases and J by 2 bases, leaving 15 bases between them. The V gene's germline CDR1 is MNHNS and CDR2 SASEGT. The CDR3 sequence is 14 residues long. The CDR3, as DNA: TGTGCCAGCCCCGACAACCCCCCCAACTATGGCTACACCTTC. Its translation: CASPDNPPNYGYTF.

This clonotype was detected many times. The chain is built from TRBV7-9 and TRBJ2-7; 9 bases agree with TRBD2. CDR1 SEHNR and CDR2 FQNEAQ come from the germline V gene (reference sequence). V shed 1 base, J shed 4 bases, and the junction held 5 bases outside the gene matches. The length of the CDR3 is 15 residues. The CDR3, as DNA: TGTGCCAGCAGCTTAGAGGCGGGGGGGCCGTACGAGCAGTACTTC. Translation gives CASSLEAGGPYEQYF.

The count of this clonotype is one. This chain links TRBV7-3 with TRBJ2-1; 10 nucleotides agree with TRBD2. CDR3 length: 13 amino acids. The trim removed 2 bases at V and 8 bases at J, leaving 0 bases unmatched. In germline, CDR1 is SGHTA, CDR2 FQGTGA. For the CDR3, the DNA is TGTGCCAGCAGCTTACTAGCGGGGGATGAGCAGTTCTTC. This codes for CASSLLAGDEQFF.

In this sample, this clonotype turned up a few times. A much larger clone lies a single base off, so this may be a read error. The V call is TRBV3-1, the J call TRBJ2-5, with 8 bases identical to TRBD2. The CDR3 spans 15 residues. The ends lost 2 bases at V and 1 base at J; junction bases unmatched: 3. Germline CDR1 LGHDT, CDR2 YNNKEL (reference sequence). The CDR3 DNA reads TGTGCCAGCAGCCAATCGGGACTAGTCCAAGAGACCCAGTACTTC. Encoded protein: CASSQSGLVQETQYF.

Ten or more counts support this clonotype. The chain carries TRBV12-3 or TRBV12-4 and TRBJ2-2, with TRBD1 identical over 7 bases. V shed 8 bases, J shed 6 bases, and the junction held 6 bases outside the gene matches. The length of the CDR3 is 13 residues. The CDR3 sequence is CASHQGVSGELFF. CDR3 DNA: TGTGCCAGCCACCAGGGGGTGTCCGGGGAGCTGTTTTTT.

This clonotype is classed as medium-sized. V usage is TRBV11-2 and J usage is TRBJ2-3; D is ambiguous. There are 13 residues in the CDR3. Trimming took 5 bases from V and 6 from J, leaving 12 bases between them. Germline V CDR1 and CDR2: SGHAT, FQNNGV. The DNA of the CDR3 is TGTGCCAGCAGCCCGGACCGCCGGGATACGCAGTATTTT. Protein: CASSPDRRDTQYF.

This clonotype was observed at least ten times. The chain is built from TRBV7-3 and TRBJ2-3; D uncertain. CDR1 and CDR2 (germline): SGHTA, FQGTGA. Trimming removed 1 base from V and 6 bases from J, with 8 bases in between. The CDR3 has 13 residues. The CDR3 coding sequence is TGTGCCAGCAGCTTAATGGGGTCGGATACGCAGTATTTT. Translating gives CASSLMGSDTQYF.

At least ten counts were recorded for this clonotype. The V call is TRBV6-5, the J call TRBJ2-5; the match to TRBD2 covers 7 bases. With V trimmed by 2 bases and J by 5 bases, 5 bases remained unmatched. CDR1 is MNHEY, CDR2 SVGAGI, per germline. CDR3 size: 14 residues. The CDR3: CASSYPGGLETQYF. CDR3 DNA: TGTGCCAGCAGTTACCCCGGGGGGTTGGAGACCCAGTACTTC.

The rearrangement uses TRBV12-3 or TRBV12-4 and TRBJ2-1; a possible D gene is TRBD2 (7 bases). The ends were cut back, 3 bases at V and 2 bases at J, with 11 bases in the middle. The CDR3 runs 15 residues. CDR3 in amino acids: CASSLAGGPYNEQFF. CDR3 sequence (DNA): TGTGCCAGCAGTTTGGCCGGGGGGCCCTACAATGAGCAGTTCTTC.

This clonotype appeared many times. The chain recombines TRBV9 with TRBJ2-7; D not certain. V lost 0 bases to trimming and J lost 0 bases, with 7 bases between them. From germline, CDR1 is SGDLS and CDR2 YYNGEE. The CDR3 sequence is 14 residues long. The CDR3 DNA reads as TGTGCCAGCAGCGTAGGTCTGGGCTCCTACGAGCAGTACTTC. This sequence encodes CASSVGLGSYEQYF.

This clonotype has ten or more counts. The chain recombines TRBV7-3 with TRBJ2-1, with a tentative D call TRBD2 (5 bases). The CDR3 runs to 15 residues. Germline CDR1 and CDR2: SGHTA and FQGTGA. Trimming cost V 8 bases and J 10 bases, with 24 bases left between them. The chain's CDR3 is CASAGGPDGVEEQFF. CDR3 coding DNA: TGTGCCAGCGCGGGTGGCCCTGATGGGGTAGAAGAGCAGTTCTTC. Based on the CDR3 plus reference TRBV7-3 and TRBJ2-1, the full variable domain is GAGVSQTPSNKVTEKGKYVELRCDPISGHTALYWYRQSLGQGPEFLIYFQGTGAADDSGLPNDRFFAVRPEGSVSTLKIQRTERGDSAVYLCASAGGPDGVEEQFFGPGTRLTVL.

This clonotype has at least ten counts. The CDR3 DNA is TGTGCCACCAGTGATTTGGGTCAGCCCCAGCATTTT. It codes for CATSDLGQPQHF. The V gene is TRBV24-1, the J gene TRBJ1-5; no definite D call. Germline V gives CDR1 KGHDR, CDR2 SFDVKD. Trimming removed 0 bases from V and 6 bases from J, with 2 bases in between. CDR3 length equals 12 residues.

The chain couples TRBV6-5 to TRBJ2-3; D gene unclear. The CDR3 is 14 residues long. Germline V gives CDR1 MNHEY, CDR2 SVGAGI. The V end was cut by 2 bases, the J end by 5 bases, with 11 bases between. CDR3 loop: CASSYRASRDTQYF. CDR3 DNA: TGTGCCAGCAGTTACAGGGCCAGTAGAGATACGCAGTATTTT.

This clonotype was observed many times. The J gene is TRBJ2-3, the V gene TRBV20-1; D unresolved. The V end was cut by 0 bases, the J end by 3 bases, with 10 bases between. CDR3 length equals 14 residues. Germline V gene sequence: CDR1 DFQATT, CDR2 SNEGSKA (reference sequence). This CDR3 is CSARDLHRTDTQYF. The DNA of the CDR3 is TGCAGTGCTAGAGATCTGCACAGAACAGATACGCAGTATTTT.

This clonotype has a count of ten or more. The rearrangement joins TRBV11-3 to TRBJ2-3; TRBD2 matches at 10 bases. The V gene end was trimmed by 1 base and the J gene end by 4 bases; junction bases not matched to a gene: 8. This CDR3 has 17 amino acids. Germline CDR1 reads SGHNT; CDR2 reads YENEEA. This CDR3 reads CASSLAILAGSADTQYF. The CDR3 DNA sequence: TGTGCCAGCAGCTTAGCCATACTAGCGGGAAGCGCAGATACGCAGTATTTT.

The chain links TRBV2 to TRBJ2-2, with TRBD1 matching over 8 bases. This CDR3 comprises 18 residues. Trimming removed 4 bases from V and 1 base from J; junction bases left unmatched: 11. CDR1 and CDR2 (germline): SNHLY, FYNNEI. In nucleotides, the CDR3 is TGTGCCAGCAGTGGGGTCGGCAGGGGGCCATGGAACACCGGGGAGCTGTTTTTT. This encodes CASSGVGRGPWNTGELFF.

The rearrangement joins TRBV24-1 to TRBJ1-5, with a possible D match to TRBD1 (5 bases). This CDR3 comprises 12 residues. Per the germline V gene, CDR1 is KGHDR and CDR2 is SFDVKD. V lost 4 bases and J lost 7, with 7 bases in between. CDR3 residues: CATSERGQPQHF. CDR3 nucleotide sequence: TGTGCCACCAGTGAAAGGGGACAGCCCCAGCATTTT.

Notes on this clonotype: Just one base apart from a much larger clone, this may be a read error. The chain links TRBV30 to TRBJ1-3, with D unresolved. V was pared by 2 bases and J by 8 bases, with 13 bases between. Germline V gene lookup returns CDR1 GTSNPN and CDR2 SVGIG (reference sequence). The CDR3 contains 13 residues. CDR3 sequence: CAWSPTTRDTIYF. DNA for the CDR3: TGTGCCTGGAGTCCGACGACCCGGGACACCATATATTTT.

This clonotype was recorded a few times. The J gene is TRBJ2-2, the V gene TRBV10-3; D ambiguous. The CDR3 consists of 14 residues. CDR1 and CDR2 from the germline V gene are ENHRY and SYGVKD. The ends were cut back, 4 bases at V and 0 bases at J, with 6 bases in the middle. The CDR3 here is CAISGTANTGELFF. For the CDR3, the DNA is TGTGCCATCAGTGGGACCGCGAACACCGGGGAGCTGTTTTTT.

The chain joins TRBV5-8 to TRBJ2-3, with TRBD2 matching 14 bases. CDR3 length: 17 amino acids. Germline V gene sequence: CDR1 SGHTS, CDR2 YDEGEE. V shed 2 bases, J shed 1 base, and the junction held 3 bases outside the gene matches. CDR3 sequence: CASSFKGLAGGTDTQYF. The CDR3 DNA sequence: TGTGCCAGCAGCTTTAAGGGACTAGCGGGGGGCACAGATACGCAGTATTTT. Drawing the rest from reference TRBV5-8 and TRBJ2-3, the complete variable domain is EAGVTQSPTHLIKTRGQQATLRCSPISGHTSVYWYQQALGLGLQFLLWYDEGEERNRGNFPPRFSGRQFPNYSSELNVNALELEDSALYLCASSFKGLAGGTDTQYFGPGTRLTVL.

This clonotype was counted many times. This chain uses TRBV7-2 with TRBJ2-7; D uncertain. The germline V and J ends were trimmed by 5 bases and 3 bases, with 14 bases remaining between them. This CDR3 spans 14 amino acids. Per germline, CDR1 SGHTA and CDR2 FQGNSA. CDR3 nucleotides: TGTGCCAGCAGCCCCTTTTCGGACGGCTACGAGCAGTACTTC. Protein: CASSPFSDGYEQYF. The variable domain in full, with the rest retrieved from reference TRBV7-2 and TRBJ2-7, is GAGVSQSPSNKVTEKGKDVELRCDPISGHTALYWYRQSLGQGLEFLIYFQGNSAPDKSGLPSDRFSAERTGGSVSTLTIQRTQQEDSAVYLCASSPFSDGYEQYFGPGTRLTVT.

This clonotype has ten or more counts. The CDR3 loop reads CSARGTGANTGELFF. Written as DNA, the CDR3 is TGCAGTGCTAGAGGAACAGGGGCGAACACCGGGGAGCTGTTTTTT. This chain uses TRBV20-1 with TRBJ2-2; TRBD1 aligns across 7 bases. With 1 base clipped from V and 0 bases from J, the junction kept 2 bases outside the gene matches. Per the germline V gene, CDR1 is DFQATT and CDR2 is SNEGSKA (reference sequence). CDR3 length equals 15 residues.

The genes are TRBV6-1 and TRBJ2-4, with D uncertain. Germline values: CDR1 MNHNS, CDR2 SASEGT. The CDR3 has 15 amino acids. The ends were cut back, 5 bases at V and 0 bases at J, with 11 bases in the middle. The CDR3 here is CASSQWILAKNIQYF. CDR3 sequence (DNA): TGTGCCAGCAGTCAATGGATTTTAGCCAAAAACATTCAGTACTTC.

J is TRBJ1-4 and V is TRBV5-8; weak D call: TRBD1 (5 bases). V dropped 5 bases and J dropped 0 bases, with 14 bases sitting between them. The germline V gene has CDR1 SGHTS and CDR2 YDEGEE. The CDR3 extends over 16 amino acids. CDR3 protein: CASSRTGGATNEKLFF. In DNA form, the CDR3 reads TGTGCCAGCAGTCGGACGGGGGGGGCAACTAATGAAAAACTGTTTTTT.